This TCR beta chain was identified in a study of Graves' ophthalmopathy and Graves' hyperthyroidism. Study as a whole: Sampling took place at initial diagnosis, with peripheral blood obtained before any treatment.

Germline V gives CDR1 MNHNS, CDR2 SASEGT. The length of the CDR3 is 13 residues. V lost 6 bases and J lost 7, with 13 bases in between. The TCR beta CDR3 regions underwent amplification from RNA transcripts. Following a first-round RT-PCR that used HTBI primers, a second-round multiplex PCR was carried out. Each CDR3 protein is one row after TCRdb ran MiXCR on the multiplex PCR reads. The sample holds about 380,000 distinct CDR3 sequences, 15% seen once. Study-wide points: With a specificity of roughly 72% and a sensitivity of about 70%, the model predicted ophthalmopathy progression. The majority of expanded thyroid clonotypes above 0.001 frequency also occurred in blood.

The table lists this clonotype with many counts. The target antigen is unknown. The sequence was obtained from a woman in her late teens or twenties with stable Graves' hyperthyroidism. The sequenced sample was peripheral blood. V is TRBV6-1 and J is TRBJ1-5; weak D call: TRBD1 (5 bases). The CDR3 loop reads CASSPRVGQPQHF. CDR3 nucleotide sequence: TGTGCCAGCAGCCCCAGGGTAGGACAGCCCCAGCATTTT.